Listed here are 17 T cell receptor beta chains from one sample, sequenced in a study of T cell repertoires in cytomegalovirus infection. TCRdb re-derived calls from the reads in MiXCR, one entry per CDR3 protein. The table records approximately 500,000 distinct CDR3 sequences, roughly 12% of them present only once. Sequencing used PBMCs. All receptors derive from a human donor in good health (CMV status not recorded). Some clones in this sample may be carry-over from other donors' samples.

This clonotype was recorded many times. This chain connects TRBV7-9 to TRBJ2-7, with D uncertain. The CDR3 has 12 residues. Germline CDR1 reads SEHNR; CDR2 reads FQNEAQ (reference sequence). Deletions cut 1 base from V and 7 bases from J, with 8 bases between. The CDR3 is CASSLGSTEQYF. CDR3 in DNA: TGTGCCAGCAGCTTAGGTAGTACGGAGCAGTACTTC.

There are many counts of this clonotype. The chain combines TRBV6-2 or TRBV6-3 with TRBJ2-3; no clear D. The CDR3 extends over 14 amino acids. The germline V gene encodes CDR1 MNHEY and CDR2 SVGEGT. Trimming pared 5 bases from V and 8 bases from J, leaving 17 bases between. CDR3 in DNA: TGTGCCAGCAGTCCCTCCCTGGCCTCGGCTACGCAGTATTTT. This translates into CASSPSLASATQYF.

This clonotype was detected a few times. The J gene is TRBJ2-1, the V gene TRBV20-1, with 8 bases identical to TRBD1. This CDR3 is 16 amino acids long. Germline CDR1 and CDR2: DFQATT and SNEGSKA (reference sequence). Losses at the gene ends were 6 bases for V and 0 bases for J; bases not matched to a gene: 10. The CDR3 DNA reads TGCAGTGCGGATCAGGGGGCACCCAGCTCCTACAATGAGCAGTTCTTC. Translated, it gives CSADQGAPSSYNEQFF.

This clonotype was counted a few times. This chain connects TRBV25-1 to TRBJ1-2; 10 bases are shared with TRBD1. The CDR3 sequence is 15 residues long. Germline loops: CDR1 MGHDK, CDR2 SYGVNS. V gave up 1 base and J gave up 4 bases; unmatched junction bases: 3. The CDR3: CASSEWDRGSYGYTF. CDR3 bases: TGTGCCAGCAGTGAATGGGACAGGGGTTCCTATGGCTACACCTTC.

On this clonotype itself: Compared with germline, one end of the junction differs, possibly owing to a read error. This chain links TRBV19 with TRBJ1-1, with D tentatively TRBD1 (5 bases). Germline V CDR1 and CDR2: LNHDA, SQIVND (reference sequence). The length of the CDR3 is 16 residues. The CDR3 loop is CAGSIVQAHIQTEAFF. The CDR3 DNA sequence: TGTGCCGGTAGTATAGTACAGGCACACATACAAACTGAAGCTTTCTTT.

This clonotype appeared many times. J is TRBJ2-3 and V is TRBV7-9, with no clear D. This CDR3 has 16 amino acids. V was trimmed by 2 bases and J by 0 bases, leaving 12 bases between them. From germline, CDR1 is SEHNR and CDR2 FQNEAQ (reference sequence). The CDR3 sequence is CASSLLQTSSTDTQYF. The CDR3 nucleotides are TGTGCCAGCAGCTTATTACAGACCTCTAGCACAGATACGCAGTATTTT.

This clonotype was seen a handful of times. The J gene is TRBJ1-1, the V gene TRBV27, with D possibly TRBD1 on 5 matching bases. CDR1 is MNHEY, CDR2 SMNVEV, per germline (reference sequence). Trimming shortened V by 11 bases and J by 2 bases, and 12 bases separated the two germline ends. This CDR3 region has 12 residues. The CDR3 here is CASGQINTEAFF. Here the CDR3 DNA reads TGTGCCTCGGGGCAGATAAACACTGAAGCTTTCTTT.

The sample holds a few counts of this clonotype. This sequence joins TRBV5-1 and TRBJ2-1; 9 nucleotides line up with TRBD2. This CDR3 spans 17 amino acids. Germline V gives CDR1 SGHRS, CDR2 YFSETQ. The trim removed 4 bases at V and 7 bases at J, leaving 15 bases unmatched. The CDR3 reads CASSRTFSRGGRNEQFF. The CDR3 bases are TGCGCCAGCAGCCGTACCTTCTCGCGGGGGGGCAGAAATGAGCAGTTCTTC.

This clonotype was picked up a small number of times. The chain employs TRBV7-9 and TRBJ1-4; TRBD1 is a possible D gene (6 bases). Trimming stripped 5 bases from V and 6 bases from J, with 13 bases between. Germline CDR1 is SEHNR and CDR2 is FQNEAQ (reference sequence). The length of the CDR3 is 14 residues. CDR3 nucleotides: TGTGCCAGCAGCCTCAGGGGTACGGATGAAAAACTGTTTTTT. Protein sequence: CASSLRGTDEKLFF.

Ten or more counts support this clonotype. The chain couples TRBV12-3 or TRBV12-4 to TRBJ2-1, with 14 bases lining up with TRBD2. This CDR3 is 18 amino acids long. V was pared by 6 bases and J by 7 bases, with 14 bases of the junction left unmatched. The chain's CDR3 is CASSLTRWTSGGTNEQFF. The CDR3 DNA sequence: TGTGCCAGCAGCCTTACCCGCTGGACTAGCGGGGGGACGAATGAGCAGTTCTTC.

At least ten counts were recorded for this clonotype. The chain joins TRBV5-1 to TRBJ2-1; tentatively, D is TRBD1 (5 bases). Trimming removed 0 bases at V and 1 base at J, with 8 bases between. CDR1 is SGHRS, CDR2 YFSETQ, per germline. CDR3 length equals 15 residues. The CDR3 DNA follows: TGCGCCAGCAGCTTGGAAGGGGCGTCCTACAATGAGCAGTTCTTC. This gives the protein CASSLEGASYNEQFF. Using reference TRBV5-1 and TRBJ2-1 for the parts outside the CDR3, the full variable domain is KAGVTQTPRYLIKTRGQQVTLSCSPISGHRSVSWYQQTPGQGLQFLFEYFSETQRNKGNFPGRFSGRQFSNSRSEMNVSTLELGDSALYLCASSLEGASYNEQFFGPGTRLTVL.

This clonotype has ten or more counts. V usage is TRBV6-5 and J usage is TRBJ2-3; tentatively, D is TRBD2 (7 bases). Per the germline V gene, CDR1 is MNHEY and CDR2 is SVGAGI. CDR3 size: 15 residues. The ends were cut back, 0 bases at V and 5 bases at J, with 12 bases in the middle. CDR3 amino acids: CASSYSAGALDTQYF. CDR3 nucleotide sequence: TGTGCCAGCAGTTACTCGGCGGGGGCGTTAGATACGCAGTATTTT.

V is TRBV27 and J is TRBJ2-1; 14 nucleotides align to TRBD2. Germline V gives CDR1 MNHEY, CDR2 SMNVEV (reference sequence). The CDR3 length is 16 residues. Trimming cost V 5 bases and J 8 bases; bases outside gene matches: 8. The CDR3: CASSIGLAGGGDEQFF. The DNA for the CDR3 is TGTGCCAGCAGTATCGGACTAGCGGGAGGAGGGGATGAGCAGTTCTTC.

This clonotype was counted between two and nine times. CDR3 residues: CASSQAAGTGELFF. For the CDR3, the DNA is TGTGCCAGCAGCCAAGCGGCTGGAACCGGGGAGCTGTTTTTT. J is TRBJ2-2 and V is TRBV3-1; D call uncertain. Germline V gene sequence: CDR1 LGHDT, CDR2 YNNKEL (reference sequence). This CDR3 is 14 amino acids long. V was pared by 1 base and J by 5 bases, with 8 bases between.

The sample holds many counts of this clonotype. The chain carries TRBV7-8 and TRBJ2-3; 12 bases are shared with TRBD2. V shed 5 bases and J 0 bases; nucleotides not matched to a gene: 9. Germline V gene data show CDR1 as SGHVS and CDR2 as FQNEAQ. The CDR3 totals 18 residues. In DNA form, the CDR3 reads TGTGCCAGCAGCCTCCCTAGCGGGGGGGCCTCTAGCACAGATACGCAGTATTTT. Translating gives CASSLPSGGASSTDTQYF.

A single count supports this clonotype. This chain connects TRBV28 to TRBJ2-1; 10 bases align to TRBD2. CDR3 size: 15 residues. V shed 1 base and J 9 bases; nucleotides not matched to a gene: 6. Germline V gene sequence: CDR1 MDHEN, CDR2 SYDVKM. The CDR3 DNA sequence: TGTGCCAGCAGTTTATATGGACTAGCGGCCGGTGAGCAGTTCTTC. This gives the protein CASSLYGLAAGEQFF.

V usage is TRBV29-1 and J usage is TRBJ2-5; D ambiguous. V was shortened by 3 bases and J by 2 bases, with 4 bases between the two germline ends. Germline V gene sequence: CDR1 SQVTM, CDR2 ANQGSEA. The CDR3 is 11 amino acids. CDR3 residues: CSVDRQETQYF. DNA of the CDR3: TGCAGCGTTGACAGGCAAGAGACCCAGTACTTC.